Shown below are 10 T cell receptor beta chains from a single sample sequenced in a study of cytomegalovirus exposure and HLA in healthy donors. Generated by immunoSEQ multiplex PCR, the TCRdb table keeps only in-frame clones and is missing some. The sample records 300,000 or so clones, approximately 86% being singletons. Sequencing was carried out using PBMCs. The receptor set was obtained from a man between 25 and 39 years old in good health and CMV-seronegative.

This clone appeared once. The chain carries TRBV19 and TRBJ1-5; D may be TRBD1 (5 bases). CDR3 length: 15 residues. Germline V gene data show CDR1 as LNHDA and CDR2 as SQIVND (reference sequence). V shed 0 bases and J shed 6 bases, with 12 bases lying between them. The CDR3 protein is CASSIDGQGGQPQHF. Written as DNA, the CDR3 is TGTGCCAGTAGTATAGATGGTCAGGGCGGTCAGCCCCAGCATTTT.

This clone was seen a single time. The V call is TRBV5-1, the J call TRBJ1-1, with D perhaps TRBD1 (5 bases). V was cut by 4 bases and J by 10 bases, with 26 bases left in between. This CDR3 has 16 residues. Per the germline V gene, CDR1 is SGHRS and CDR2 is YFSETQ. The CDR3 DNA reads as TGCGCCAGCAGCCCCCGGGGCCTGGAGGAGGGTACATCAGCTTTCTTT. This encodes CASSPRGLEEGTSAFF.

In nucleotides, the CDR3 is TGTGCCAGCAGCACAAACAGAACCAATTCACCCCTCCACTTT. This encodes CASSTNRTNSPLHF. The V call is TRBV21-1, the J call TRBJ1-6; the D call TRBD1 from the table was never checked on the DNA. TRBV21-1 constitutes a pseudogene. The length of the CDR3 is 14 residues.

Only one count was recorded for this clone. The chain couples TRBV27 to TRBJ2-1; D uncertain. Trimming shortened V by 0 bases and J by 1 base, and 10 bases separated the two germline ends. This CDR3 is 16 amino acids long. Germline-derived CDR1 and CDR2 are MNHEY and SMNVEV (reference sequence). The CDR3 region is CASSLSLFSSYNEQFF. In DNA form, the CDR3 reads TGTGCCAGCAGTTTATCCCTTTTTAGTTCCTACAATGAGCAGTTCTTC.

V usage is TRBV5-6 and J usage is TRBJ1-1; TRBD1 agrees at 11 bases. The germline V gene encodes CDR1 SGHDT and CDR2 YYEEEE. V lost 3 bases to trimming and J lost 4 bases; unmatched junction nucleotides: 2. This CDR3 is built from 14 residues. The CDR3 here is CASSWGQGVTEAFF. The CDR3, as DNA: TGTGCCAGCAGCTGGGGACAGGGGGTCACTGAAGCTTTCTTT.

The chain has TRBV6-6 and TRBJ1-6; D is uncertain. Germline V gene lookup returns CDR1 MNHNY and CDR2 SVGAGI (reference sequence). The CDR3 consists of 15 residues. Trimming shortened V by 0 bases and J by 10 bases, and 13 bases separated the two germline ends. The CDR3 coding sequence is TGTGCCAGCAGTTACTCGGGCGCCGTAGGATCACCCCTCCACTTT. Amino acids: CASSYSGAVGSPLHF.

The chain has TRBV11-2 and TRBJ2-7; weak D call: TRBD2 (5 bases). V lost 0 bases and J 3 bases, leaving 6 bases between the germline ends. Germline V lookup: CDR1 SGHAT, CDR2 FQNNGV. This CDR3 comprises 13 residues. Written as DNA, the CDR3 is TGTGCCAGCAGCTTAGACGGGAACTACGAGCAGTACTTC. Encoded protein: CASSLDGNYEQYF.

The chain recombines TRBV11-2 with TRBJ2-5, with 7 bases matching TRBD1. With 0 bases clipped from V and 5 bases from J, the junction kept 9 bases outside the gene matches. The germline gives CDR1 SGHAT, CDR2 FQNNGV. CDR3 length: 16 residues. CDR3 sequence reads: CASSLDYRGGVETQYF. The DNA of the CDR3 is TGTGCCAGCAGCTTAGATTATAGAGGGGGCGTGGAGACCCAGTACTTC.

The rearrangement links TRBV7-9 to TRBJ2-3; the match to TRBD1 covers 8 bases. CDR1 and CDR2 from the germline V gene are SEHNR and FQNEAQ (reference sequence). The V segment lost 2 bases and the J segment 6 bases; nucleotides outside the gene matches: 4. There are 14 residues in the CDR3. The CDR3 nucleotides are TGTGCCAGCAGCTTAATGACAGGGGTTGATACGCAGTATTTT. As protein: CASSLMTGVDTQYF.

This chain links TRBV5-8 with TRBJ2-3; D may be TRBD2 (6 bases). The CDR3 is 16 residues long. Germline V gene sequence: CDR1 SGHTS, CDR2 YDEGEE. V was pared by 6 bases and J by 2 bases, with 19 bases between. This chain's CDR3 is CASTSGTGVDTDTQYF. In nucleotides, the CDR3 is TGTGCCAGCACCTCCGGGACGGGAGTAGACACAGATACGCAGTATTTT.